This section outlines one T cell receptor (beta chain) sequence together with its context. The assay was immunoSEQ multiplex PCR, and TCRdb's table has in-frame clones only and misses some. The sample holds under 1,900,000 clones, less than 99% seen once. The data originate from a study of shared clonotypes between healthy human individuals. V shed 2 bases and J 1 base; nucleotides not matched to a gene: 10. CDR3 length: 17 amino acids. The germline gives CDR1 SGHTS, CDR2 YDEGEE. The sequencing input was naive CD4+ T cells sorted from blood. Documented subset: CD45RA+ positively selected. This TCR derives from a man younger than 45 in good health. This chain links TRBV5-8 with TRBJ2-5, with TRBD1 matching over 8 bases. The CDR3 loop reads CASSFGLKTGAQETQYF. The CDR3 DNA reads TGTGCCAGCAGCTTCGGGCTTAAGACAGGGGCCCAAGAGACCCAGTACTTC.